Listed here are 12 T cell receptor beta chains from one sample, sequenced in a study of blood T cell repertoires in COVID-19. TCRdb's table, derived via immunoSEQ multiplex PCR, lists solely in-frame clones and lacks some. The repertoire has roughly 140,000 clones, around 84% of them found once; the top ten carry about 5.8%. The sample consisted of peripheral blood. These receptors all come from a human donor in a cohort sampled during active COVID-19.

The rearrangement uses TRBV5-4 and TRBJ1-1; 7 bases line up with TRBD1. From germline, CDR1 is SGHNT and CDR2 YYREEE (reference sequence). CDR3 length: 14 residues. J lost 3 bases, V lost 4 bases, and 6 bases had no gene match. CDR3 sequence (DNA): TGTGCCAGCAGCCTGACAGGGATTGACACTGAAGCTTTCTTT. This codes for CASSLTGIDTEAFF.

The J gene is TRBJ2-1, the V gene TRBV28, with a tentative D call TRBD1 (5 bases). The CDR3 sequence is 16 residues long. The V end was cut by 2 bases, the J end by 1 base, with 12 bases between. From germline, CDR1 is MDHEN and CDR2 SYDVKM. The CDR3 DNA reads TGTGCCAGCAGTTTACGCAGGGATCGGTCCTACAATGAGCAGTTCTTC. Translation gives CASSLRRDRSYNEQFF.

The V call is TRBV27, the J call TRBJ2-1; D is ambiguous. Germline values: CDR1 MNHEY, CDR2 SMNVEV (reference sequence). V dropped 6 bases and J dropped 7 bases, with 13 bases sitting between them. The CDR3 spans 13 residues. CDR3 loop: CASRQLGQNEQFF. The CDR3 DNA is TGTGCCAGCAGGCAGCTAGGCCAAAATGAGCAGTTCTTC.

The CDR3 DNA is TGTGCCAGCAGTTACCCGGGGACAGGGAGCACAGATACGCAGTATTTT. Translated: CASSYPGTGSTDTQYF. This sequence joins TRBV6-6 and TRBJ2-3; the match to TRBD1 covers 9 bases. Germline assignment: CDR1 MNHNY and CDR2 SVGAGI (reference sequence). V shed 2 bases, J shed 0 bases, and the junction held 3 bases outside the gene matches. CDR3 length: 16 amino acids.

This clone has only one observation. The CDR3 loop reads CASSTRTSGTDTQYF. The CDR3 DNA reads TGTGCCAGTAGTACCAGGACTAGCGGCACAGATACGCAGTATTTT. The chain carries TRBV19 and TRBJ2-3; 9 bases agree with TRBD2. V was pared by 4 bases and J by 1 base, with 3 bases of the junction left unmatched. Germline V gene data show CDR1 as LNHDA and CDR2 as SQIVND (reference sequence). The CDR3 extends over 15 amino acids.

The chain carries TRBV15 and TRBJ2-2, with 7 bases that match TRBD2. The CDR3 loop spans 16 amino acids. Unmatched junction bases numbered 8, after V lost 0 bases and J lost 7 bases. CDR1 is LNHNV, CDR2 YYDKDF, per germline (reference sequence). The CDR3 region is CATSRDRTRGLGELFF. The CDR3 region has the DNA TGTGCCACCAGCAGAGATAGGACTAGAGGTCTCGGGGAGCTGTTTTTT.

Here the CDR3 DNA reads TGTGCCAGCAAGTCCGACAACCAAGAGACCCAGTACTTC. Translation: CASKSDNQETQYF. V usage is TRBV28 and J usage is TRBJ2-5; no reliable D call. Germline V gene data show CDR1 as MDHEN and CDR2 as SYDVKM. This CDR3 comprises 13 residues. Trimming shortened V by 7 bases and J by 0 bases, and 9 bases separated the two germline ends. Supplemented by reference TRBV28 and TRBJ2-5, the full variable domain reads DVKVTQSSRYLVKRTGEKVFLECVQDMDHENMFWYRQDPGLGLRLIYFSYDVKMKEKGDIPEGYSVSREKKERFSLILESASTNQTSMYLCASKSDNQETQYFGPGTRLLVL.

In DNA form, the CDR3 reads TGTGCCAGCAGCCAAGTTGGGGGGGAGGCCTACAATGAGCAGTTCTTC. Translating gives CASSQVGGEAYNEQFF. The chain employs TRBV3-1 (or the pseudogene TRBV3-2) and TRBJ2-1; 7 nucleotides align to TRBD2. CDR1 LGHDT and CDR2 YNNKEL come from the germline V gene (reference sequence). This CDR3 comprises 16 residues. The V gene end was trimmed by 1 base and the J gene end by 2 bases; junction bases not matched to a gene: 5.

This CDR3 reads CATSPGGTSTDTQYF. CDR3 DNA sequence: TGTGCCACCAGCCCCGGGGGGACTAGCACAGATACGCAGTATTTT. This chain links TRBV24-1 with TRBJ2-3; 7 nucleotides match TRBD2. The junction had 6 bases not matched to a gene; V was cut back by 7 bases and J by 0 bases. The CDR3 is 15 residues long. Germline lookup yields CDR1 KGHDR and CDR2 SFDVKD.

The CDR3 here is CASSVSLGRGYNEQFF. The CDR3 region has the DNA TGTGCCAGCAGCGTCTCACTAGGGCGCGGGTACAATGAGCAGTTCTTC. The J gene is TRBJ2-1, the V gene TRBV7-9; TRBD2 is a possible D gene (5 bases). Per germline, CDR1 SEHNR and CDR2 FQNEAQ (reference sequence). The CDR3 is 16 residues long. Trimming took off 5 bases at V and 4 bases at J, with 18 bases between the two ends.

The V and J genes are TRBV28 and TRBJ2-7, with 8 bases that match TRBD1. V lost 7 bases and J lost 1; bases outside the gene matches: 9. The CDR3 sequence is 15 residues long. In germline, CDR1 is MDHEN, CDR2 SYDVKM. This chain's CDR3 is CASNMRTGKSYEQYF. CDR3 sequence (DNA): TGTGCCAGCAATATGCGGACAGGGAAATCCTACGAGCAGTACTTC.

The chain carries TRBV5-6 and TRBJ2-5, with D possibly TRBD1 on 6 matching bases. Germline V gives CDR1 SGHDT, CDR2 YYEEEE. The CDR3 loop spans 13 amino acids. Trimming left V 4 bases short and J 3 bases short, with 10 bases between. CDR3 loop: CASSDRTEETQYF. CDR3 sequence (DNA): TGTGCCAGCAGCGATCGGACAGAAGAGACCCAGTACTTC.